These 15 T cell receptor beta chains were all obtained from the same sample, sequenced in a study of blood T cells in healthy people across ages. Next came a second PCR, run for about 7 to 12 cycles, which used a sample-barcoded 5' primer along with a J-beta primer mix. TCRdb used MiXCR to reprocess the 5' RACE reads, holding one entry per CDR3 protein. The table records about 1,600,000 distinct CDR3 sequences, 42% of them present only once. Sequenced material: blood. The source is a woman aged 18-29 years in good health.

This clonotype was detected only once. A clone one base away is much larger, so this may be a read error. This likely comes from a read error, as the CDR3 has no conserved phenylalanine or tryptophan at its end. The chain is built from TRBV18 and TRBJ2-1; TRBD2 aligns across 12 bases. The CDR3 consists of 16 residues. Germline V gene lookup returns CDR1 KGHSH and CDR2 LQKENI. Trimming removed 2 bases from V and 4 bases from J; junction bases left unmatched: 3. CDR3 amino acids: CASSPGLAGKYNEQFL. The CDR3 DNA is TGTGCCAGCTCACCAGGACTAGCGGGGAAATACAATGAGCAGTTCTTG.

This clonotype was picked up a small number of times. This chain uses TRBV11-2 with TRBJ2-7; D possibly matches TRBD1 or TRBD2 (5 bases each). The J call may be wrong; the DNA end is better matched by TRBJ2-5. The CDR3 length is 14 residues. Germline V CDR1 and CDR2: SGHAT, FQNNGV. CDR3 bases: TGTGCCAGCAGCTTAGGGGGACGAAGAGAGACCCAGTACTTC. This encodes CASSLGGRRETQYF.

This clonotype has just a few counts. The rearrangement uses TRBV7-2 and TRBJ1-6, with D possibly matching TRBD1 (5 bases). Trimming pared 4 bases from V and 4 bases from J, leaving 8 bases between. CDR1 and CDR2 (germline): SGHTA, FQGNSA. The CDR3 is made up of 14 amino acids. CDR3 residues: CASSSQEYNSPLHF. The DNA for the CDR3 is TGTGCCAGCAGCTCACAGGAGTATAATTCACCCCTCCACTTT. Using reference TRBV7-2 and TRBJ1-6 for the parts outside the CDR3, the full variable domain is GAGVSQSPSNKVTEKGKDVELRCDPISGHTALYWYRQSLGQGLEFLIYFQGNSAPDKSGLPSDRFSAERTGGSVSTLTIQRTQQEDSAVYLCASSSQEYNSPLHFGNGTRLTVT.

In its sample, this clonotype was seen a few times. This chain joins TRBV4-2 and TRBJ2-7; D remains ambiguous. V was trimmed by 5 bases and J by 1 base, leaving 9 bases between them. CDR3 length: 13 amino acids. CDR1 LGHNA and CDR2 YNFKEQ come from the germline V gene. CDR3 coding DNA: TGTGCCAGCAGCTCTTCTAGATCCTACGAGCAGTACTTC. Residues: CASSSSRSYEQYF.

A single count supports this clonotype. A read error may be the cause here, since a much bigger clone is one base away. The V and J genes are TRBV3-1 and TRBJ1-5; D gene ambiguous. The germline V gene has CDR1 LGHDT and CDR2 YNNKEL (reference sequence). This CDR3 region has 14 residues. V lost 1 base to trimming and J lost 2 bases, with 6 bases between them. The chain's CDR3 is CASSQVGGNQPQHF. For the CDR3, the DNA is TGTGCCAGCAGCCAAGTTGGGGGCAATCAGCCCCAGCATTTT.

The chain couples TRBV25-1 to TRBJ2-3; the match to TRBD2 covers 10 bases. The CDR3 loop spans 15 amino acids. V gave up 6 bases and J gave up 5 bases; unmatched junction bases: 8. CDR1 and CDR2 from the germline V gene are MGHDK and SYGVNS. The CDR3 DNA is TGTGCCAGCAGCCTGAGCGGGGGGGCCGTAGATACGCAGTATTTT. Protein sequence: CASSLSGGAVDTQYF.

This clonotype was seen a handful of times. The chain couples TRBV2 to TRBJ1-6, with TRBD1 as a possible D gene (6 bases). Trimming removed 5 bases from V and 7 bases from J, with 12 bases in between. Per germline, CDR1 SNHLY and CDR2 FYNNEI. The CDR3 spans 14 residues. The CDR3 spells CASSSRQDNSPLHF. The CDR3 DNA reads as TGTGCCAGCAGTTCCCGACAGGACAATTCACCCCTCCACTTT.

CDR3 protein: CSVRPTGLGNEQFF. Written as DNA, the CDR3 is TGCAGCGTTCGACCGACGGGGCTTGGCAATGAGCAGTTCTTC. The chain employs TRBV29-1 and TRBJ2-1; D tentatively reads TRBD1 or TRBD2 (5 bases each). V was shortened by 5 bases and J by 6 bases, with 17 bases between the two germline ends. The V gene's germline CDR1 is SQVTM and CDR2 ANQGSEA. This CDR3 has 14 residues.

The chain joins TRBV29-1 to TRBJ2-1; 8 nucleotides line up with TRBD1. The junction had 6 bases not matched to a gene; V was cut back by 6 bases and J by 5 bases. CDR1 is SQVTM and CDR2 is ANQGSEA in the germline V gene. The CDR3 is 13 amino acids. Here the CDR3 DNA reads TGCAGCGTCCGCGGACAGGGCGACAATGAGCAGTTCTTC. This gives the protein CSVRGQGDNEQFF.

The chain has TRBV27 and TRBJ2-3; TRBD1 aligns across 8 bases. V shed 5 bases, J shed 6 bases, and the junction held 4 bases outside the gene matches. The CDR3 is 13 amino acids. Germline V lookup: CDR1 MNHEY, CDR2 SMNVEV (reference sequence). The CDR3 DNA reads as TGTGCCAGCAGTATCGGACAGGGTGATACGCAGTATTTT. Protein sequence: CASSIGQGDTQYF.

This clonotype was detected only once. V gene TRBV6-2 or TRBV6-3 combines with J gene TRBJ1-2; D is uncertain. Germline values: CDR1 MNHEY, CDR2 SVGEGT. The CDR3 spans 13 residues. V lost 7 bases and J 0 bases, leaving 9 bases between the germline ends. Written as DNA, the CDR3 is TGTGCCAGCACTTTGCGACCTAACTATGGCTACACCTTC. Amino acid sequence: CASTLRPNYGYTF.

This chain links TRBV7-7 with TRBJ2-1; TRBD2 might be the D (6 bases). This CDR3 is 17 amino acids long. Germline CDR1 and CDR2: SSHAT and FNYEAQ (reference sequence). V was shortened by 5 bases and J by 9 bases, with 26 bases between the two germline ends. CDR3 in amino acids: CASSPGPHRDLEIEQFF. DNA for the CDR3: TGTGCCAGCAGCCCCGGACCCCACCGGGACTTGGAAATTGAGCAGTTCTTC.

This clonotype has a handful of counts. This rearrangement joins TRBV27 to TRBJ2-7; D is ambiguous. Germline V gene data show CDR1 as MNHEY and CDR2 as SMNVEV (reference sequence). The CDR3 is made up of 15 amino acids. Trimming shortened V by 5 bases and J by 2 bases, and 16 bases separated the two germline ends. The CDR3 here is CASSTRPQKAYEQYF. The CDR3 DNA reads TGTGCCAGCAGTACCCGGCCCCAGAAAGCCTACGAGCAGTACTTC.

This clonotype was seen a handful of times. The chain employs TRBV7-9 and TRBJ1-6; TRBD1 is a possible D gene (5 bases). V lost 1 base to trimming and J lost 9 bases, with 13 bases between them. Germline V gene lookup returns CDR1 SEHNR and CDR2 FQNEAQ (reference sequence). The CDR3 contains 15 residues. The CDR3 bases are TGTGCCAGCAGCTTAGGTGGGGGAGACGCTTCACCCCTCCACTTT. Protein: CASSLGGGDASPLHF.

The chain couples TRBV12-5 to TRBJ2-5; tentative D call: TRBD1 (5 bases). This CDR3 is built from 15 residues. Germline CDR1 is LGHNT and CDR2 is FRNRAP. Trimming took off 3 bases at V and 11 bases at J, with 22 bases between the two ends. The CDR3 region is CASGLGTGHYNEQYF. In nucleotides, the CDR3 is TGTGCTAGTGGTTTAGGCACAGGACATTACAATGAGCAGTACTTC.